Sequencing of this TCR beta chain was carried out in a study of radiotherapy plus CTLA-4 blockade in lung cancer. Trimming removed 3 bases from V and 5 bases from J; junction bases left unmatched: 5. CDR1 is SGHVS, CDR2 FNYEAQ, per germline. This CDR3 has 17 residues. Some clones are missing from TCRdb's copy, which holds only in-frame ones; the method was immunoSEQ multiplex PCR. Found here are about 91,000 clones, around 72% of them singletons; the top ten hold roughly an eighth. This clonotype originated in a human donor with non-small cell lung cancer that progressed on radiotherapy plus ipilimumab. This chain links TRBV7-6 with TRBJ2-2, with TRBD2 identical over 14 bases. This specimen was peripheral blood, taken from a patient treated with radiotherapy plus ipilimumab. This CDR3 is CASSLTSGGAYTGELFF. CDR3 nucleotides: TGTGCCAGCAGCTTGACTAGCGGGGGGGCCTATACCGGGGAGCTGTTTTTT.